This T cell receptor (beta chain) was recovered during a study of blood T cell repertoires in COVID-19. Study overall: Acute and convalescent COVID-19 samples came from the United States, Italy and Spain.

Patients at the Seattle site were enrolled during active infection and followed longitudinally. V dropped 7 bases and J dropped 4; count of bases not matched to a gene: 9. Germline CDR1 is MNHNY and CDR2 is SVGAGI (reference sequence). The CDR3 consists of 14 residues. Original processing notes: Amplification of reference gene primers was used by the study to estimate nucleated cell counts. Data came from immunoSEQ multiplex PCR; TCRdb stores just in-frame clones and leaves some out. Clone size and the V and J calls come from that table; the DNA yielded D and trimming. The data hold 500,000 to 600,000 clones, with approximately 91% observed a single time.

This clonotype was sampled from a woman between 45 and 60 years old with COVID-19, enrolled during active disease. The rearrangement links TRBV6-6 to TRBJ1-2; TRBD1 agrees at 7 bases. The sample comprised peripheral blood. The CDR3 reads CASNTGAQSYGYTF. CDR3 nucleotides: TGTGCCAGCAATACAGGGGCGCAGAGCTATGGCTACACCTTC.